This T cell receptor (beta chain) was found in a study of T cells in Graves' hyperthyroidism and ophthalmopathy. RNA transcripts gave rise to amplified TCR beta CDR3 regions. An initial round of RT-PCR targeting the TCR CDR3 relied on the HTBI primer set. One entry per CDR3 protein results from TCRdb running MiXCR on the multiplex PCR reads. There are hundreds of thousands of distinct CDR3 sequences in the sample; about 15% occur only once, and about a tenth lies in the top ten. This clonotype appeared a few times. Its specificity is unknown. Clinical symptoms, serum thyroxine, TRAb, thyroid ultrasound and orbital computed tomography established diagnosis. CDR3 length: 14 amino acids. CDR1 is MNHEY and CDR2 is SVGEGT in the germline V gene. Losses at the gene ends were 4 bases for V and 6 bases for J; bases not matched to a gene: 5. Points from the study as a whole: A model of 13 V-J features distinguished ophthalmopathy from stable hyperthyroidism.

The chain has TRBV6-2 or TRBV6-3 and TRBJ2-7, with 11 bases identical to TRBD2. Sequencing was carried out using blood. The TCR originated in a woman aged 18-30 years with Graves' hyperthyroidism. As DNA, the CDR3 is TGTGCCAGCAGTTTGTTAGCGGGAGGGCCCGAGCAGTACTTC. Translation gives CASSLLAGGPEQYF.